Shown below are 10 T cell receptor beta chains from a single sample sequenced in a study of blood T cells in healthy people across ages. Together with a sample-barcoded 5' primer, a J-beta primer mix was included in a second PCR lasting roughly 6 to 12 cycles. TCRdb reprocessed the 5' RACE reads via MiXCR and lists one record per CDR3 protein. The sample records under 950,000 distinct CDR3 sequences, approximately 21% being singletons. Sequencing was done on a sample of blood. These receptors were taken from a man between 65 and 85 years old in good health.

The chain is built from TRBV3-1 and TRBJ2-1; 7 nucleotides match TRBD1. V was clipped by 3 bases and J by 6 bases; unmatched bases: 2. The CDR3 totals 13 residues. The V gene's germline CDR1 is LGHDT and CDR2 YNNKEL (reference sequence). The CDR3 loop is CASSHRQGNEQFF. DNA of the CDR3: TGTGCCAGCAGCCATCGACAGGGCAATGAGCAGTTCTTC.

The J gene is TRBJ1-4, the V gene TRBV18; D call uncertain. Germline loops: CDR1 KGHSH, CDR2 LQKENI. The V and J ends lost 2 bases and 7 bases respectively, with 17 bases between them. The CDR3 runs to 16 residues. DNA of the CDR3: TGTGCCAGCTCACCAGGCGTTGGGGTTGGTGGTGAAAAACTGTTTTTT. Its protein is CASSPGVGVGGEKLFF.

In this sample, this clonotype turned up a few times. V gene TRBV5-1 combines with J gene TRBJ1-4; D ambiguous. The CDR3 has 16 residues. Germline V gives CDR1 SGHRS, CDR2 YFSETQ. The V gene lost 0 bases and the J gene lost 0 bases, with 9 bases spanning the gap. DNA of the CDR3: TGCGCCAGCAGCTTGGCTCTCAGTGCAACTAATGAAAAACTGTTTTTT. It codes for CASSLALSATNEKLFF.

The V gene is TRBV9, the J gene TRBJ2-5; TRBD2 matches 8 bases. The junction had 15 bases not matched to a gene; V was cut back by 4 bases and J by 13 bases. CDR1 SGDLS and CDR2 YYNGEE come from the germline V gene. The CDR3 is 14 amino acids. This CDR3 reads CASSSTSAGTGRYF. DNA for the CDR3: TGTGCCAGCAGCTCGACTAGCGCAGGGACGGGTCGGTACTTC.

This clonotype was observed a few times. The chain combines TRBV5-1 with TRBJ2-3, with D perhaps matching TRBD2 (5 bases). Deletions cut 3 bases from V and 4 bases from J, with 18 bases between. The CDR3 runs 16 residues. The germline gives CDR1 SGHRS, CDR2 YFSETQ. CDR3 coding DNA: TGCGCCAGCAGCTCCGGACTCGTACCCGCCCCAGATACGCAGTATTTT. This gives the protein CASSSGLVPAPDTQYF.

This clonotype has just a few counts. The rearrangement uses TRBV4-1 and TRBJ1-4; no firm D call. V shed 0 bases and J shed 10 bases, with 6 bases lying between them. Germline assignment: CDR1 MGHRA and CDR2 YSYEKL. This CDR3 has 12 residues. In DNA form, the CDR3 reads TGCGCCAGCAGCCAAGATTTTGGAAAACTGTTTTTT. Amino acid sequence: CASSQDFGKLFF.

This clonotype came up a few times. This sequence joins TRBV30 and TRBJ2-1; 7 bases align to TRBD2. This CDR3 is built from 15 residues. The junction had 3 bases not matched to a gene; V was cut back by 1 base and J by 0 bases. Germline V gene sequence: CDR1 GTSNPN, CDR2 SVGIG (reference sequence). The CDR3 coding sequence is TGTGCCTGGAGTGGAGCGGGGAGCTCCTACAATGAGCAGTTCTTC. This translates into CAWSGAGSSYNEQFF.

This clonotype was counted a few times. The rearrangement joins TRBV12-3 or TRBV12-4 to TRBJ1-1; D perhaps matches TRBD1 (5 bases). The V end was cut by 3 bases, the J end by 6 bases, with 11 bases between. The CDR3 runs 13 residues. The CDR3 here is CASSFAGGAEAFF. CDR3 nucleotide sequence: TGTGCCAGCAGTTTCGCGGGAGGGGCTGAAGCTTTCTTT.

The chain has TRBV4-3 and TRBJ2-1; TRBD1 matches at 7 bases. V gave up 3 bases and J gave up 7 bases; unmatched junction bases: 15. Germline assignment: CDR1 LGHNA and CDR2 YSLEER. CDR3 length: 17 amino acids. For the CDR3, the DNA is TGCGCCAGCAGCCAGAACCTCCTGGACAGGACGAAGAATGAGCAGTTCTTC. This codes for CASSQNLLDRTKNEQFF.

This clonotype occurred a few times. The rearrangement links TRBV7-2 to TRBJ2-3; 8 nucleotides align to TRBD2. CDR1 and CDR2 (germline): SGHTA, FQGNSA. This CDR3 has 15 residues. With V trimmed by 1 base and J by 4 bases, 4 bases remained unmatched. The CDR3 nucleotides are TGTGCCAGCAGCTTAGGTAGCGGGAAGGCAGATACGCAGTATTTT. Encoded protein: CASSLGSGKADTQYF.